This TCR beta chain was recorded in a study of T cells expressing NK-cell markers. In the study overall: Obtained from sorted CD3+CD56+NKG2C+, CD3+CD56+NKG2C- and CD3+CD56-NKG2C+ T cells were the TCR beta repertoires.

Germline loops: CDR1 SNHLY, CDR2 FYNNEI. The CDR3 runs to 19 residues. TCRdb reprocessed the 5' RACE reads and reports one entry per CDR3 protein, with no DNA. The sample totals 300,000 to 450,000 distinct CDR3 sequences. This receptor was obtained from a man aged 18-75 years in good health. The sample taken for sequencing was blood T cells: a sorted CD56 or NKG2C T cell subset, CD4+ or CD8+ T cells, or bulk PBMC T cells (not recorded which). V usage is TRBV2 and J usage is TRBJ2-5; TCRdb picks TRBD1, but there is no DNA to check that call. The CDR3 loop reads CASSEQASYRGTAKETQYF.